These T cell receptor beta chains were read from a single sample in a study of cytomegalovirus exposure and HLA in healthy donors. This table comes from immunoSEQ multiplex PCR, and its TCRdb copy is limited to in-frame clones, with some not included. The sample has 180,000 or so clones; 86% are singletons. Sequenced material: PBMCs. These TCRs come from a man aged 25-40 years in good health and CMV-seropositive. Both conserved end residues are part of each CDR3. D genes are given only for firm matches. The size of a clone is reported for some rows only, either as once, few or many, or as a class for expanded clones.

CASSQSWLESRNEQFF | TGCGCCAGCAGCCAATCTTGGTTAGAATCCCGAAATGAGCAGTTCTTC | TRBJ2-1 | 16 | TRBV4-3 | . | .
CASSIPPGRTNYGYTF | TGTGCCAGTAGTATCCCGCCGGGACGGACTAACTATGGCTACACCTTC | TRBJ1-2 | 16 | TRBV19 | . | .
CASSPEPSYGYTF | TGCGCCAGCAGCCCCGAGCCCTCCTATGGCTACACCTTC | TRBJ1-2 | 13 | TRBV4-3 | . | .
CASSYGRGGDTQYF | TGTGCCAGCAGTTATGGCCGAGGTGGAGATACGCAGTATTTT | TRBJ2-3 | 14 | TRBV6-6 | . | .
CATSRDSVQPQHF | TGTGCCACCAGCAGAGATTCAGTGCAGCCCCAGCATTTT | TRBJ1-5 | 13 | TRBV15 | . | .
CAITGETLGDTQYF | TGTGCCATTACAGGGGAGACTCTTGGGGATACGCAGTATTTT | TRBJ2-3 | 14 | TRBV10-3 | . | TRBD1
CASSYSRISGNTIYF | TGTGCCAGCAGTTACTCCAGGATCTCTGGAAACACCATATATTTT | TRBJ1-3 | 15 | TRBV6-5 | . | .
CASSPYRDEETQYF | TGTGCCAGCAGCCCCTACAGGGACGAAGAGACCCAGTACTTC | TRBJ2-5 | 14 | TRBV9 | . | .
CASSVSEGYGGYTF | TGTGCCAGCAGCGTATCGGAGGGCTACGGAGGCTACACCTTC | TRBJ1-2 | 14 | TRBV9 | . | .
CASSDSYEQYF | TGTGCCAGCAGTGATTCCTACGAGCAGTACTTC | TRBJ2-7 | 11 | TRBV25-1 | . | .
CSLTDNYGYTF | TGCAGCCTGACGGACAACTATGGCTACACCTTC | TRBJ1-2 | 11 | TRBV29-1 | . | .
CASSTSGSTDTQYF | TGTGCCAGCAGCACTAGCGGGAGCACAGATACGCAGTATTTT | TRBJ2-3 | 14 | TRBV6-4 | . | TRBD2
CASSSRDVGRGLWTEAFF | TGTGCCAGCAGTTCTCGGGATGTGGGCAGGGGGCTTTGGACTGAAGCTTTCTTT | TRBJ1-1 | 18 | TRBV27 | few | TRBD1
CASSVGLAGGVGKETQYF | TGTGCCAGCAGCGTAGGGCTAGCGGGAGGGGTGGGGAAAGAGACCCAGTACTTC | TRBJ2-5 | 18 | TRBV9 | . | TRBD2
CASSNDRIYGYTF | TGTGCCAGCAGCAATGACAGGATCTATGGCTACACCTTC | TRBJ1-2 | 13 | TRBV6-5 | . | .
CATSRDRRGANYGYTF | TGTGCCACCAGCAGAGATCGGAGGGGCGCTAACTATGGCTACACCTTC | TRBJ1-2 | 16 | TRBV15 | . | .